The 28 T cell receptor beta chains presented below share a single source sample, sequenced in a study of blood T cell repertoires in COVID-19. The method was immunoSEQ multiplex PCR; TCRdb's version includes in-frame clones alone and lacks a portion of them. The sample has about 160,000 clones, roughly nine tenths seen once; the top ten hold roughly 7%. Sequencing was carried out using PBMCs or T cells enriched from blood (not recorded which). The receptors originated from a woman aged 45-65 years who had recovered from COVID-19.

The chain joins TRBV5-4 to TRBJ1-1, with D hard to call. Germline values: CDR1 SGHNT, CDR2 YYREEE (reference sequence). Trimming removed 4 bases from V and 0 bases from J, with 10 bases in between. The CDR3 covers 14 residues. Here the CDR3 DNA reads TGTGCCAGCAGCCCGAATCAGGTGAACACTGAAGCTTTCTTT. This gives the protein CASSPNQVNTEAFF.

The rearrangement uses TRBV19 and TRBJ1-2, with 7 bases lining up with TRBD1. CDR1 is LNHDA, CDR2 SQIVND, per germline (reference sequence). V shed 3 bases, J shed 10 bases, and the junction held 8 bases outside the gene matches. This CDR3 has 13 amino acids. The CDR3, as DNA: TGTGCCAGTAGTATTGAGACAGGGACGTACTACACCTTC. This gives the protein CASSIETGTYYTF.

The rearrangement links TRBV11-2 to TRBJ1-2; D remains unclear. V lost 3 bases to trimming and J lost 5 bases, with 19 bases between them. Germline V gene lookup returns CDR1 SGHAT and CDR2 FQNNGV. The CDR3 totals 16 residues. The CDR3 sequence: CASSFRGQVIYYGYTF. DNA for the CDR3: TGTGCCAGCAGCTTTCGTGGGCAGGTGATTTATTATGGCTACACCTTC.

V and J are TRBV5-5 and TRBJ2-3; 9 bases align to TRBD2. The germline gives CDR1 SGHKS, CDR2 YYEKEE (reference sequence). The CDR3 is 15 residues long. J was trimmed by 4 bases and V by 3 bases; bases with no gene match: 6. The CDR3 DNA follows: TGTGCCAGCAGCTCTTTAGCGGGAGCCCCAGATACGCAGTATTTT. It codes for CASSSLAGAPDTQYF. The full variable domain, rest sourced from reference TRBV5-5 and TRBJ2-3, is DAGVTQSPTHLIKTRGQQVTLRCSPISGHKSVSWYQQVLGQGPQFIFQYYEKEERGRGNFPDRFSARQFPNYSSELNVNALLLGDSALYLCASSSLAGAPDTQYFGPGTRLTVL.

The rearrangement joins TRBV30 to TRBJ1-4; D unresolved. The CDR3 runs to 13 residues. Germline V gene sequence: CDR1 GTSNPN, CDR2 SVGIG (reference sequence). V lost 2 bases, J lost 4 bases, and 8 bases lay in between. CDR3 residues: CAWSPGFNEKLFF. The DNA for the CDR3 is TGTGCCTGGAGTCCAGGTTTTAATGAAAAACTGTTTTTT. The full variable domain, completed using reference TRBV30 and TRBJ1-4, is SQTIHQWPATLVQPVGSPLSLECTVEGTSNPNLYWYRQAAGRGLQLLFYSVGIGQISSEVPQNLSASRPQDRQFILSSKKLLLSDSGFYLCAWSPGFNEKLFFGSGTQLSVL.

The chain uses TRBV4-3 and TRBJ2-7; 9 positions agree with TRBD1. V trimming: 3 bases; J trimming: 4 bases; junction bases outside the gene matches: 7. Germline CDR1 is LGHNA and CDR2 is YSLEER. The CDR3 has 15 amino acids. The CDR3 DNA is TGCGCCAGCAGCCAGGACTCCGGGACAGGGTACGAGCAGTACTTC. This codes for CASSQDSGTGYEQYF.

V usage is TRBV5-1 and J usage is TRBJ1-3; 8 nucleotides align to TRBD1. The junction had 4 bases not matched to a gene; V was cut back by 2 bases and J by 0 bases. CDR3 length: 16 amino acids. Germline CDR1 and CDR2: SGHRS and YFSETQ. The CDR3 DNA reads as TGCGCCAGCAGCTTTCAGGGGGCGGACTCTGGAAACACCATATATTTT. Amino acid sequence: CASSFQGADSGNTIYF. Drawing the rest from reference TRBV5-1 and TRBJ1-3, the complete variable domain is KAGVTQTPRYLIKTRGQQVTLSCSPISGHRSVSWYQQTPGQGLQFLFEYFSETQRNKGNFPGRFSGRQFSNSRSEMNVSTLELGDSALYLCASSFQGADSGNTIYFGEGSWLTVV.

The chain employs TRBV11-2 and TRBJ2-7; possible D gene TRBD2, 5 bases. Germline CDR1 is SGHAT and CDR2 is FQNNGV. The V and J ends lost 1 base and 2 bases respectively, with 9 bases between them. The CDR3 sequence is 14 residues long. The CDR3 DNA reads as TGTGCCAGCAGCTTAGGCACTAGGACCTACGAGCAGTACTTC. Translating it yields CASSLGTRTYEQYF. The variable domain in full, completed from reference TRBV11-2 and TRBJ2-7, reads EAGVAQSPRYKIIEKRQSVAFWCNPISGHATLYWYQQILGQGPKLLIQFQNNGVVDDSQLPKDRFSAERLKGVDSTLKIQPAKLEDSAVYLCASSLGTRTYEQYFGPGTRLTVT.

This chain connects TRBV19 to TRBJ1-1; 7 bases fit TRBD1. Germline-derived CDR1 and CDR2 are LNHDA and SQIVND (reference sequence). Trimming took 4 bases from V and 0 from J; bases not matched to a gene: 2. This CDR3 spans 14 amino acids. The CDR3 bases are TGTGCCAGTAGTAAGACAGGGCTGAACACTGAAGCTTTCTTT. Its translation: CASSKTGLNTEAFF.

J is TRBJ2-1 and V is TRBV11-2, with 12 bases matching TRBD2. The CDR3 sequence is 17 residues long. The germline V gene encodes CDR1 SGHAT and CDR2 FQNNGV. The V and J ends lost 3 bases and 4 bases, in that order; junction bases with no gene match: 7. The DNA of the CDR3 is TGTGCCAGCAGCTTCCCGACTAGCGGGAGACCTTACAATGAGCAGTTCTTC. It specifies CASSFPTSGRPYNEQFF.

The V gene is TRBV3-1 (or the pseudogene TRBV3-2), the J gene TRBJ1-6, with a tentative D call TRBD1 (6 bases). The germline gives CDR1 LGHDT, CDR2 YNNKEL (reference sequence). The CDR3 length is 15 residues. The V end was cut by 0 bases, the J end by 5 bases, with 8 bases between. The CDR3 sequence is CASSQDTGNNSPLHF. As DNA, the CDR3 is TGTGCCAGCAGCCAAGACACAGGGAATAATTCACCCCTCCACTTT.

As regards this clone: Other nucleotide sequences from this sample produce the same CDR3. The CDR3 loop reads CASSPRGGNTEAFF. The CDR3 DNA reads TGTGCCAGCAGCCCCCGGGGGGGGAACACTGAAGCTTTCTTT. This rearrangement joins TRBV7-9 to TRBJ1-1; the D gene is possibly TRBD1 (5 bases). This CDR3 is 14 amino acids long. Trimming took off 5 bases at V and 1 base at J, with 11 bases between the two ends. CDR1 is SEHNR, CDR2 FQNEAQ, per germline (reference sequence).

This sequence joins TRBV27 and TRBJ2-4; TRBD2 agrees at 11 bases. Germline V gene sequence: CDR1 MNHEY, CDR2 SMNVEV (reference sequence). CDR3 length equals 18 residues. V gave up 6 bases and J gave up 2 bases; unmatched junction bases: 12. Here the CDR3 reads CASSPGLAEGGTKNIQYF. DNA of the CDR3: TGTGCCAGCAGCCCGGGACTAGCGGAGGGGGGGACCAAAAACATTCAGTACTTC.

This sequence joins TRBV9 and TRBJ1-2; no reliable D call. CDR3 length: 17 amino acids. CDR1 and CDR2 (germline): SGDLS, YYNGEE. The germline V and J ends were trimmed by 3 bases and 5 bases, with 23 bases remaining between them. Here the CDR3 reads CASSAGGRPGETYGYTF. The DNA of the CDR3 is TGTGCCAGCAGCGCCGGTGGCCGACCCGGTGAGACTTATGGCTACACCTTC.

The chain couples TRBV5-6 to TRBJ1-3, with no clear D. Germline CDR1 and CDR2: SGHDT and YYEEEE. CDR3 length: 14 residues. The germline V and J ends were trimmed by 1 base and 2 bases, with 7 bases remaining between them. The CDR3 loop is CASSLMGAGNTIYF. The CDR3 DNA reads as TGTGCCAGCAGCTTGATGGGAGCTGGAAACACCATATATTTT.

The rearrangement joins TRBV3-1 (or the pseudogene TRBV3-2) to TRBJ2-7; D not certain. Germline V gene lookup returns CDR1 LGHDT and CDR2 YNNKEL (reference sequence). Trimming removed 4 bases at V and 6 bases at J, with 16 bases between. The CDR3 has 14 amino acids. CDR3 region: CASSPGLSAVEQYF. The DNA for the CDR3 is TGTGCCAGCAGCCCCGGCCTTTCTGCGGTCGAGCAGTACTTC.

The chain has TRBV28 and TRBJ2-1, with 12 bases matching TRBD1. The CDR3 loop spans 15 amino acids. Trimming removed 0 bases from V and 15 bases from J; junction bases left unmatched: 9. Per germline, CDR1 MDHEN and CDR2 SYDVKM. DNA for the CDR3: TGTGCCAGCAGTTTATGGGATCCGGGACAGGGGGCGGTGTTCTTC. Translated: CASSLWDPGQGAVFF.

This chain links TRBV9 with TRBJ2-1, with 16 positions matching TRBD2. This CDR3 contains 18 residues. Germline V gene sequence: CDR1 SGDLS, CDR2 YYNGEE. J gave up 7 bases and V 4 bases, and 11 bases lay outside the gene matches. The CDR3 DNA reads TGTGCCAGCAGCTACAATATACGGGGACTAGCGGGAGGGAATGAGCAGTTCTTC. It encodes CASSYNIRGLAGGNEQFF.

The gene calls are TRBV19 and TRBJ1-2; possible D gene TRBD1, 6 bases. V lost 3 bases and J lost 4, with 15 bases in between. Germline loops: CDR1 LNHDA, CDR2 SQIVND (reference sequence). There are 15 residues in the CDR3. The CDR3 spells CASSIVQGLIYGYTF. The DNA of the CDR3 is TGTGCCAGTAGTATCGTACAGGGCCTAATCTATGGCTACACCTTC.

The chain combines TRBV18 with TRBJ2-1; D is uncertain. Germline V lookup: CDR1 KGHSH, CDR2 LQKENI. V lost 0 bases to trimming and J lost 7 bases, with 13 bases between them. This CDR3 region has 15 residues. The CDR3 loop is CASSPPGRRPNEQFF. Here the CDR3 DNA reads TGTGCCAGCTCACCACCTGGGCGAAGACCGAATGAGCAGTTCTTC.

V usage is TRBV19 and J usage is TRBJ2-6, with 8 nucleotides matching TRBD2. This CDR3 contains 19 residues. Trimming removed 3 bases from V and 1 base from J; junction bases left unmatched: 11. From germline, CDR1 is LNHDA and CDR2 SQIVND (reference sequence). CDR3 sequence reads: CASSMSRGGTLSGANVLTF. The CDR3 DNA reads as TGTGCCAGTAGTATGTCTCGGGGGGGGACCCTTTCTGGGGCCAACGTCCTGACTTTC. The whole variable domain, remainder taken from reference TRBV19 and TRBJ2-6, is DGGITQSPKYLFRKEGQNVTLSCEQNLNHDAMYWYRQDPGQGLRLIYYSQIVNDFQKGDIAEGYSVSREKKESFPLTVTSAQKNPTAFYLCASSMSRGGTLSGANVLTFGAGSRLTVL.

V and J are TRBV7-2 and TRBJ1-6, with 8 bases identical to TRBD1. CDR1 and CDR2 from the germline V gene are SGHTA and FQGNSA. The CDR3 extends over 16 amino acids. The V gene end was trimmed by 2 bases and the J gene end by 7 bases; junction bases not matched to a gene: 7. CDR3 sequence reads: CASSLLVQGANSPLHF. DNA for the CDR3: TGTGCCAGCAGCTTACTTGTCCAGGGGGCAAATTCACCCCTCCACTTT.

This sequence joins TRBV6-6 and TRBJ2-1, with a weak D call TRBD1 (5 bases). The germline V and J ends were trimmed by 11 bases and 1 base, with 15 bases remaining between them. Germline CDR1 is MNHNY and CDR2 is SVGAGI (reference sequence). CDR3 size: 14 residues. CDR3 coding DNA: TGTGCCTGCACCTGGGGCGGTTCCTACAATGAGCAGTTCTTC. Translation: CACTWGGSYNEQFF.

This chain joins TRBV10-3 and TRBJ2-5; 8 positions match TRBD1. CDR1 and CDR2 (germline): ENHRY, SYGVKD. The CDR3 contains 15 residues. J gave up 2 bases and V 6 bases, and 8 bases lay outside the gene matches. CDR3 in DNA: TGTGCCATCAGCGCAGGGGGCCTCAATCAAGAGACCCAGTACTTC. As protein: CAISAGGLNQETQYF.

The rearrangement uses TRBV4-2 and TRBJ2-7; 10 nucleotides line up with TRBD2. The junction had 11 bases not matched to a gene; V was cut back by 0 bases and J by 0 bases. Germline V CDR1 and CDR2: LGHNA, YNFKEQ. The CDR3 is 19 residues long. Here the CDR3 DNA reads TGTGCCAGCAGCCAAGATTTGGGGAATCCTAGCGGGAGCTCCTACGAGCAGTACTTC. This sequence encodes CASSQDLGNPSGSSYEQYF.

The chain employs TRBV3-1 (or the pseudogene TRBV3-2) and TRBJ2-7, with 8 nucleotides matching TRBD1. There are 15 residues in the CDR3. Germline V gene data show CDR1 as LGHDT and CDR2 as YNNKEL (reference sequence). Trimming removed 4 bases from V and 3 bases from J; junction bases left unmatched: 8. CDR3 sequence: CASSPRTGYGYEQYF. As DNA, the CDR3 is TGTGCCAGCAGCCCACGGACAGGGTATGGCTACGAGCAGTACTTC.

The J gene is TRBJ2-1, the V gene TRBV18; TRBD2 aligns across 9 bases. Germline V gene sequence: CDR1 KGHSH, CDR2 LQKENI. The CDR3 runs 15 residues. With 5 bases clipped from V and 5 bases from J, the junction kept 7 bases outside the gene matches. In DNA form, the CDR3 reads TGTGCCAGCTCAACGAATAGCGGGAGCAACAATGAGCAGTTCTTC. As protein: CASSTNSGSNNEQFF.

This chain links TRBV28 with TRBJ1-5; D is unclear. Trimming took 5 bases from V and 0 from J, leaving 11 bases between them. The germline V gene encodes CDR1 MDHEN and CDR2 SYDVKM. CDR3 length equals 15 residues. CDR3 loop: CASSPASRSNQPQHF. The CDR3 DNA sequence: TGTGCCAGCAGTCCCGCAAGCCGTAGCAATCAGCCCCAGCATTTT.